The 29 T cell receptor beta chains below all came from one sample that was sequenced in a study of blood T cell repertoires in COVID-19. TCRdb's table, derived via immunoSEQ multiplex PCR, lists solely in-frame clones and lacks some. This repertoire shows some 87,000 clones, over 70% found once; its top ten account for nearly 25%. Sequencing was carried out using peripheral blood. Receptors were obtained from an elderly man with active or convalescent COVID-19.

The chain is built from TRBV18 and TRBJ2-5, with 7 bases identical to TRBD1. J gave up 1 base and V 5 bases, and 4 bases lay outside the gene matches. Germline CDR1 KGHSH, CDR2 LQKENI. The CDR3 contains 14 residues. DNA for the CDR3: TGTGCCAGCTCATCCACAGGGGTCCAAGAGACCCAGTACTTC. Its translation is CASSSTGVQETQYF.

This rearrangement joins TRBV7-3 to TRBJ2-5; 9 bases line up with TRBD1. CDR1 and CDR2 from the germline V gene are SGHTA and FQGTGA. Unmatched junction bases numbered 2, after V lost 1 base and J lost 5 bases. The length of the CDR3 is 14 residues. The CDR3 spells CASSLSTGGETQYF. CDR3 nucleotides: TGTGCCAGCAGCTTAAGTACAGGGGGCGAGACCCAGTACTTC.

Here the CDR3 DNA reads TGTGCCTGGAGGACTCGGGGCACCGGGGAGCTGTTTTTT. Protein product: CAWRTRGTGELFF. The genes are TRBV30 and TRBJ2-2; weak D call: TRBD2 (5 bases). Looked up from germline, CDR1 is GTSNPN and CDR2 is SVGIG (reference sequence). Trimming stripped 3 bases from V and 4 bases from J, with 9 bases between. This CDR3 comprises 13 residues.

The CDR3 coding sequence is TGTGCCAGCGGGCAGGGCAGGGTGAACACTGAAGCTTTCTTT. Residues: CASGQGRVNTEAFF. The chain links TRBV19 to TRBJ1-1; D is possibly TRBD1 (5 bases). The V end was cut by 9 bases, the J end by 0 bases, with 14 bases between. This CDR3 contains 14 residues. Germline CDR1 is LNHDA and CDR2 is SQIVND (reference sequence).

The V call is TRBV18, the J call TRBJ1-4; 11 nucleotides line up with TRBD1. The CDR3 consists of 14 residues. The germline CDR1 and CDR2 sequences are KGHSH and LQKENI. The ends lost 4 bases at V and 5 bases at J; junction bases unmatched: 0. DNA of the CDR3: TGTGCCAGCTCACGGGACAGGGGGAATGAAAAACTGTTTTTT. It is translated as CASSRDRGNEKLFF.

The V and J genes are TRBV19 and TRBJ2-7; 7 nucleotides match TRBD1. Germline assignment: CDR1 LNHDA and CDR2 SQIVND (reference sequence). The trim removed 5 bases at V and 3 bases at J, leaving 10 bases unmatched. The CDR3 contains 15 residues. The CDR3 sequence: CASSVQGVGGYEQYF. The CDR3, as DNA: TGTGCCAGTAGTGTCCAGGGGGTAGGGGGCTACGAGCAGTACTTC.

The rearrangement joins TRBV5-1 to TRBJ1-4; weak D call: TRBD1 (5 bases). The CDR3 length is 14 residues. Per the germline V gene, CDR1 is SGHRS and CDR2 is YFSETQ. V lost 6 bases and J lost 1, with 10 bases in between. The CDR3 loop reads CASTRDRTNEKLFF. The CDR3 DNA reads as TGCGCCAGCACCAGAGACAGAACTAATGAAAAACTGTTTTTT.

This clone was counted a single time. V gene TRBV9 combines with J gene TRBJ1-2; D may be TRBD1 (5 bases). Trimming left V 0 bases short and J 5 bases short, with 14 bases between. Germline CDR1 reads SGDLS; CDR2 reads YYNGEE. CDR3 size: 15 residues. CDR3 residues: CASSVGWGEGYGYTF. The CDR3, as DNA: TGTGCCAGCAGCGTAGGTTGGGGGGAGGGGTATGGCTACACCTTC.

This clone has a single count. The CDR3 protein is CASSWAGLYNEQFF. CDR3 DNA sequence: TGTGCCAGCAGTTGGGCAGGCCTTTACAATGAGCAGTTCTTC. The chain carries TRBV6-2 or TRBV6-3 and TRBJ2-1; D gene unclear. This CDR3 is 14 amino acids long. From germline, CDR1 is MNHEY and CDR2 SVGEGT. V shed 4 bases and J shed 4 bases, with 11 bases lying between them.

This clone was picked up a small number of times. This chain uses TRBV10-3 with TRBJ1-2, with D tentatively TRBD1 (6 bases). V lost 8 bases, J lost 0 bases, and 19 bases lay in between. The CDR3 runs 16 residues. Germline V CDR1 and CDR2: ENHRY, SYGVKD. CDR3 protein: CAIGKQGGRTNYGYTF. The CDR3 DNA reads TGTGCCATCGGTAAACAGGGTGGGAGAACTAACTATGGCTACACCTTC.

The chain employs TRBV7-2 and TRBJ2-1; D perhaps matches TRBD1 (5 bases). V gave up 2 bases and J gave up 6 bases, with 8 bases separating them. There are 13 residues in the CDR3. Germline V lookup: CDR1 SGHTA, CDR2 FQGNSA. The CDR3 DNA reads as TGTGCCAGCAGCTTAAGGGGCCCCAATGAGCAGTTCTTC. It translates to CASSLRGPNEQFF.

The J gene is TRBJ1-4, the V gene TRBV5-1, with a possible D match to TRBD1 (6 bases). Trimming shortened V by 3 bases and J by 10 bases, and 19 bases separated the two germline ends. The CDR3 is made up of 15 amino acids. In germline, CDR1 is SGHRS, CDR2 YFSETQ. CDR3 amino acids: CASSSPGQDRGKLFF. CDR3 DNA: TGCGCCAGCAGCTCCCCGGGACAAGACCGGGGAAAACTGTTTTTT.

The CDR3 bases are TGTGCCAGCAGGCGGGACAGGGATGTGCGCGGCCAGCCCCAGCATTTT. The encoded protein is CASRRDRDVRGQPQHF. The V and J genes are TRBV2 and TRBJ1-5, with 9 bases matching TRBD1. The germline gives CDR1 SNHLY, CDR2 FYNNEI. V trimming: 6 bases; J trimming: 7 bases; junction bases outside the gene matches: 13. The CDR3 consists of 16 residues.

The chain is built from TRBV6-2 or TRBV6-3 and TRBJ2-2; a weak D match, TRBD2 (6 bases). CDR3 size: 18 residues. Trimming stripped 2 bases from V and 2 bases from J, with 18 bases between. The germline V gene encodes CDR1 MNHEY and CDR2 SVGEGT. The CDR3 loop is CASSYTGFGGENTGELFF. In nucleotides, the CDR3 is TGTGCCAGCAGTTACACGGGCTTTGGCGGGGAAAACACCGGGGAGCTGTTTTTT.

This chain uses TRBV6-5 with TRBJ1-2; D is possibly TRBD1 (6 bases). Trimming cost V 8 bases and J 8 bases, with 24 bases left between them. CDR3 length: 15 residues. From germline, CDR1 is MNHEY and CDR2 SVGAGI. CDR3 DNA: TGTGCCAGCGTCGCGGTACAGGGAGCAGTTGAGGGCTACACCTTC. It specifies CASVAVQGAVEGYTF.

This clone was counted between two and nine times. The rearrangement uses TRBV5-4 and TRBJ1-2; 7 nucleotides match TRBD1. Germline V gives CDR1 SGHNT, CDR2 YYREEE (reference sequence). V shed 2 bases and J 2 bases; nucleotides not matched to a gene: 3. CDR3 length: 14 amino acids. CDR3 DNA: TGTGCCAGCAGCTTCGTGGGACAGAACTATGGCTACACCTTC. The encoded protein is CASSFVGQNYGYTF.

The gene calls are TRBV5-1 and TRBJ1-2; D is ambiguous. The CDR3 runs to 13 residues. Germline V lookup: CDR1 SGHRS, CDR2 YFSETQ. The V and J ends lost 6 bases and 6 bases respectively, with 15 bases between them. In DNA form, the CDR3 reads TGCGCCAGCAACCGGGGAGGTAGCGATGGCTACACCTTC. Translating gives CASNRGGSDGYTF. The full variable domain, rest sourced from reference TRBV5-1 and TRBJ1-2, is KAGVTQTPRYLIKTRGQQVTLSCSPISGHRSVSWYQQTPGQGLQFLFEYFSETQRNKGNFPGRFSGRQFSNSRSEMNVSTLELGDSALYLCASNRGGSDGYTFGSGTRLTVV.

This clone showed up just a few times. The chain employs TRBV11-2 and TRBJ2-7, with a possible D match to TRBD1 (7 bases). The germline gives CDR1 SGHAT, CDR2 FQNNGV. Trimming stripped 5 bases from V and 0 bases from J, with 14 bases between. The CDR3 totals 15 residues. As DNA, the CDR3 is TGTGCCAGCAGCCCTAGACAGGGACTCTCCTACGAGCAGTACTTC. Protein: CASSPRQGLSYEQYF.

For the CDR3, the DNA is TGTGCCAGCAGCTTAGACGGTTCCGCAACTAATGAAAAACTGTTTTTT. It translates to CASSLDGSATNEKLFF. The gene calls are TRBV7-9 and TRBJ1-4; D gene ambiguous. CDR3 length equals 16 residues. Germline CDR1 SEHNR, CDR2 FQNEAQ (reference sequence). Trimming removed 1 base at V and 0 bases at J, with 9 bases between. Together with reference TRBV7-9 and TRBJ1-4, the CDR3 gives the full variable domain: DTGVSQNPRHKITKRGQNVTFRCDPISEHNRLYWYRQTLGQGPEFLTYFQNEAQLEKSRLLSDRFSAERPKGSFSTLEIQRTEQGDSAMYLCASSLDGSATNEKLFFGSGTQLSVL.

The V and J genes are TRBV6-5 and TRBJ1-1; 7 bases are shared with TRBD1. The V gene end was trimmed by 7 bases and the J gene end by 3 bases; junction bases not matched to a gene: 8. The CDR3 sequence is 14 residues long. Germline V CDR1 and CDR2: MNHEY, SVGAGI. The CDR3 reads CASTKQGVDTEAFF. The DNA of the CDR3 is TGTGCCAGCACCAAGCAGGGGGTGGACACTGAAGCTTTCTTT.

V gene TRBV30 combines with J gene TRBJ1-1, with 10 bases that match TRBD1. The CDR3 has 15 amino acids. Germline V CDR1 and CDR2: GTSNPN, SVGIG (reference sequence). V lost 3 bases and J lost 6; bases outside the gene matches: 10. The CDR3 DNA reads as TGTGCCTGGAGGCAACGGGACAGGGGTCCGGCTGAAGCTTTCTTT. Translated: CAWRQRDRGPAEAFF.

This sequence joins TRBV2 and TRBJ1-1; D call uncertain. Per germline, CDR1 SNHLY and CDR2 FYNNEI. The CDR3 covers 15 residues. Trimming removed 1 base from V and 0 bases from J, with 9 bases in between. The CDR3 reads CASSEGWRVNTEAFF. DNA for the CDR3: TGTGCCAGCAGTGAAGGCTGGAGGGTGAACACTGAAGCTTTCTTT.

The chain joins TRBV5-1 to TRBJ2-5; TRBD1 matches at 9 bases. Germline assignment: CDR1 SGHRS and CDR2 YFSETQ. Trimming cost V 1 base and J 5 bases; bases outside gene matches: 9. This CDR3 is built from 16 residues. In nucleotides, the CDR3 is TGCGCCAGCAGCTTGATCGGACAGGGGTCGGCCGAGACCCAGTACTTC. Translating gives CASSLIGQGSAETQYF. The complete variable domain, with remaining parts taken from reference TRBV5-1 and TRBJ2-5, reads KAGVTQTPRYLIKTRGQQVTLSCSPISGHRSVSWYQQTPGQGLQFLFEYFSETQRNKGNFPGRFSGRQFSNSRSEMNVSTLELGDSALYLCASSLIGQGSAETQYFGPGTRLLVL.

The CDR3 spells CASSLLALEREIEAFF. The CDR3 region has the DNA TGTGCCAGCAGTTTATTGGCCCTAGAGAGGGAAATAGAAGCTTTCTTT. V gene TRBV28 combines with J gene TRBJ1-1; the D is unclear. Germline assignment: CDR1 MDHEN and CDR2 SYDVKM. The CDR3 spans 16 residues. The V end was cut by 1 base, the J end by 8 bases, with 20 bases between.

The V and J genes are TRBV7-9 and TRBJ2-1; D unresolved. Trimming cost V 10 bases and J 2 bases, with 9 bases left between them. There are 12 residues in the CDR3. Germline CDR1 is SEHNR and CDR2 is FQNEAQ (reference sequence). This CDR3 reads CAITQTYNEQFF. For the CDR3, the DNA is TGTGCCATCACTCAGACCTACAATGAGCAGTTCTTC. Full variable domain (outside the CDR3, taken from reference TRBV7-9 and TRBJ2-1): DTGVSQNPRHKITKRGQNVTFRCDPISEHNRLYWYRQTLGQGPEFLTYFQNEAQLEKSRLLSDRFSAERPKGSFSTLEIQRTEQGDSAMYLCAITQTYNEQFFGPGTRLTVL.

This sequence joins TRBV11-2 and TRBJ2-1; D is perhaps TRBD1 (6 bases). V lost 0 bases and J lost 8, with 11 bases in between. Germline CDR1 SGHAT, CDR2 FQNNGV. The CDR3 sequence is 14 residues long. The CDR3 is CASSLDRGTDEQFF. The CDR3 DNA is TGTGCCAGCAGCTTAGACAGGGGAACGGATGAGCAGTTCTTC.

This clone was recorded a few times. The chain has TRBV5-1 and TRBJ2-7, with TRBD1 identical over 9 bases. Germline V gene sequence: CDR1 SGHRS, CDR2 YFSETQ. The J segment lost 4 bases and the V segment lost 0 bases, leaving 5 bases of the junction unmatched. CDR3 size: 15 residues. The CDR3 coding sequence is TGCGCCAGCAGCTTGGCCGGGACAGGGACATACGAGCAGTACTTC. Amino acid sequence: CASSLAGTGTYEQYF.

The CDR3 coding sequence is TGTGCCAGCCGGGAGGCGGGGGACTATGGCTACACCTTC. As protein: CASREAGDYGYTF. The gene calls are TRBV25-1 and TRBJ1-2, with D perhaps TRBD1 (5 bases). Germline V CDR1 and CDR2: MGHDK, SYGVNS. V was clipped by 8 bases and J by 3 bases, with 13 bases between them. This CDR3 is built from 13 residues.

Ten or more counts support this clone. The chain combines TRBV2 with TRBJ2-5; 8 bases line up with TRBD1. The germline gives CDR1 SNHLY, CDR2 FYNNEI. The CDR3 is 15 amino acids. V shed 6 bases and J 5 bases; nucleotides not matched to a gene: 11. The CDR3 DNA follows: TGTGCCAGCAGCCTCGACAGGGGTCGGGAGGAGACCCAGTACTTC. This encodes CASSLDRGREETQYF. Full variable domain (rest looked up from reference TRBV2 and TRBJ2-5): EPEVTQTPSHQVTQMGQEVILRCVPISNHLYFYWYRQILGQKVEFLVSFYNNEISEKSEIFDDQFSVERPDGSNFTLKIRSTKLEDSAMYFCASSLDRGREETQYFGPGTRLLVL.